A selection of T cell receptor beta chains follows, all from one sample in a study of blood T cell repertoires in COVID-19. Measured with immunoSEQ multiplex PCR; TCRdb has only the in-frame clones, and not every one. This sample has fewer than 250,000 clones; 65% to 85% occur once, and the top ten carry 8.2%. The specimen was peripheral blood. The origin of the receptors is a woman in her fifties or sixties with acute or convalescent COVID-19. CDR3s include the opening cysteine and the closing phenylalanine or tryptophan. Each record gives: clone size, J gene, V gene, D gene, CDR3 protein, CDR3 DNA. D genes are given only for firm matches. Clone size is not always given. Where it is, it says once, few, many or a class for expanded clones.

clone size: NA; J gene: TRBJ2-5; V gene: TRBV2; D gene: NA; CDR3 protein: CASSIGVETQYF; CDR3 DNA: TGTGCCAGCAGTATAGGGGTAGAGACCCAGTACTTC
clone size: once; J gene: TRBJ2-7; V gene: TRBV19; D gene: NA; CDR3 protein: CASSIQGSGSYEQYF; CDR3 DNA: TGTGCCAGTAGTATCCAGGGGTCAGGATCCTACGAGCAGTACTTC
clone size: NA; J gene: TRBJ2-5; V gene: TRBV3-1/TRBV3-2; D gene: NA; CDR3 protein: CASSQDRVGEVGTQYF; CDR3 DNA: TGTGCCAGCAGCCAAGATCGAGTAGGGGAAGTCGGGACCCAGTACTTC
clone size: NA; J gene: TRBJ2-5; V gene: TRBV7-9; D gene: NA; CDR3 protein: CASSLDPSVETQYF; CDR3 DNA: TGTGCCAGCAGCTTAGACCCATCGGTCGAGACCCAGTACTTC
clone size: NA; J gene: TRBJ1-2; V gene: TRBV6-5; D gene: TRBD1; CDR3 protein: CASSLLGQDGYGYTF; CDR3 DNA: TGTGCCAGCAGTTTGTTGGGACAGGATGGCTATGGCTACACCTTC
clone size: NA; J gene: TRBJ2-5; V gene: TRBV27; D gene: NA; CDR3 protein: CASSLEAASGETQYF; CDR3 DNA: TGTGCCAGCAGTTTAGAGGCAGCCAGCGGAGAGACCCAGTACTTC
clone size: NA; J gene: TRBJ2-7; V gene: TRBV18; D gene: TRBD1; CDR3 protein: CASSPNRGWEQYF; CDR3 DNA: TGTGCCAGCTCACCTAACAGGGGGTGGGAGCAGTACTTC
clone size: NA; J gene: TRBJ2-3; V gene: TRBV10-1; D gene: NA; CDR3 protein: CASSEGLGTQYF; CDR3 DNA: TGCGCCAGCAGTGAGGGACTTGGTACGCAGTATTTT
clone size: NA; J gene: TRBJ1-2; V gene: TRBV5-1; D gene: TRBD1; CDR3 protein: CASSRDRAGYTF; CDR3 DNA: TGCGCCAGCAGCAGGGACAGGGCTGGCTACACCTTC
clone size: NA; J gene: TRBJ1-2; V gene: TRBV30; D gene: NA; CDR3 protein: CAWSADRPYGYTF; CDR3 DNA: TGTGCCTGGAGTGCCGACAGACCCTATGGCTACACCTTC
clone size: few; J gene: TRBJ1-5; V gene: TRBV2; D gene: NA; CDR3 protein: CASSRDKWNQPQHF; CDR3 DNA: TGTGCCAGCAGTAGGGACAAGTGGAATCAGCCCCAGCATTTT
clone size: NA; J gene: TRBJ2-3; V gene: TRBV12-3/TRBV12-4; D gene: NA; CDR3 protein: CASSLLVDTQYF; CDR3 DNA: TGTGCCAGCAGTTTACTCGTGGATACGCAGTATTTT
clone size: NA; J gene: TRBJ2-1; V gene: TRBV5-5; D gene: TRBD1; CDR3 protein: CASSFRDRGNEQFF; CDR3 DNA: TGTGCCAGCAGCTTTCGAGACAGGGGCAATGAGCAGTTCTTC
clone size: NA; J gene: TRBJ2-2; V gene: TRBV2; D gene: NA; CDR3 protein: CASSVTGLIGELFF; CDR3 DNA: TGTGCCAGCAGTGTTACAGGGCTGATCGGGGAGCTGTTTTTT
clone size: NA; J gene: TRBJ2-3; V gene: TRBV18; D gene: NA; CDR3 protein: CASSPLKASTDTQYF; CDR3 DNA: TGTGCCAGCTCACCACTTAAAGCCAGCACAGATACGCAGTATTTT
clone size: NA; J gene: TRBJ2-7; V gene: TRBV6-5; D gene: TRBD2; CDR3 protein: CASLYRDYTYEQYF; CDR3 DNA: TGTGCCAGCCTTTACCGGGACTATACCTACGAGCAGTACTTC
clone size: NA; J gene: TRBJ2-5; V gene: TRBV9; D gene: NA; CDR3 protein: CASSVALQETQYF; CDR3 DNA: TGTGCCAGCAGCGTAGCATTGCAAGAGACCCAGTACTTC
clone size: once; J gene: TRBJ2-6; V gene: TRBV6-5; D gene: NA; CDR3 protein: CASTGGANVLTF; CDR3 DNA: TGTGCCAGCACCGGGGGGGCCAACGTCCTGACTTTC
clone size: few; J gene: TRBJ1-2; V gene: TRBV6-5; D gene: TRBD1; CDR3 protein: CASSLRTGAGYGYTF; CDR3 DNA: TGTGCCAGCAGTCTACGGACAGGGGCGGGCTATGGCTACACCTTC
clone size: NA; J gene: TRBJ2-7; V gene: TRBV5-1; D gene: NA; CDR3 protein: CASSLESYLSYEQYF; CDR3 DNA: TGCGCCAGCAGCTTGGAAAGCTATCTCTCCTACGAGCAGTACTTC
clone size: NA; J gene: TRBJ1-3; V gene: TRBV30; D gene: TRBD1; CDR3 protein: CAWSTGQGRNTIYF; CDR3 DNA: TGTGCCTGGAGTACGGGACAGGGGCGAAACACCATATATTTT
clone size: NA; J gene: TRBJ2-2; V gene: TRBV9; D gene: NA; CDR3 protein: CASSRANTGELFF; CDR3 DNA: TGTGCCAGTTCTCGCGCGAACACCGGGGAGCTGTTTTTT
clone size: NA; J gene: TRBJ2-2; V gene: TRBV4-2; D gene: TRBD1; CDR3 protein: CASSQVSSDRAGELFF; CDR3 DNA: TGTGCCAGCAGCCAGGTTTCCTCCGACAGGGCTGGGGAGCTGTTTTTT
clone size: NA; J gene: TRBJ1-1; V gene: TRBV13; D gene: NA; CDR3 protein: CASSLGGSEGAEAFF; CDR3 DNA: TGTGCCAGCAGCTTAGGGGGCAGTGAGGGGGCTGAAGCTTTCTTT
clone size: few; J gene: TRBJ2-2; V gene: TRBV5-4; D gene: TRBD1; CDR3 protein: CASSSQGAVTGELFF; CDR3 DNA: TGTGCCAGCAGTTCACAGGGGGCTGTCACCGGGGAGCTGTTTTTT
clone size: NA; J gene: TRBJ2-3; V gene: TRBV7-9; D gene: TRBD2; CDR3 protein: CASSSGGLTTDTQYF; CDR3 DNA: TGTGCCAGCAGCTCGGGAGGACTGACCACAGATACGCAGTATTTT
clone size: NA; J gene: TRBJ2-1; V gene: TRBV19; D gene: TRBD2; CDR3 protein: CASTPQGLAGGYEQFF; CDR3 DNA: TGTGCCAGTACCCCTCAGGGACTAGCGGGAGGCTATGAGCAGTTCTTC
clone size: NA; J gene: TRBJ1-1; V gene: TRBV28; D gene: NA; CDR3 protein: CASIEGGTEAFF; CDR3 DNA: TGTGCCAGCATTGAGGGAGGAACTGAAGCTTTCTTT
clone size: few; J gene: TRBJ2-7; V gene: TRBV9; D gene: TRBD2; CDR3 protein: CASSPSATSGYEQYF; CDR3 DNA: TGTGCCAGCAGCCCCTCCGCGACTAGCGGTTACGAGCAGTACTTC
clone size: NA; J gene: TRBJ2-1; V gene: TRBV7-6; D gene: TRBD1; CDR3 protein: CASWGQVGHNEQFF; CDR3 DNA: TGTGCCAGCTGGGGACAGGTAGGGCACAATGAGCAGTTCTTC
clone size: NA; J gene: TRBJ1-4; V gene: TRBV29-1; D gene: NA; CDR3 protein: CSVEDPAGRREKLFF; CDR3 DNA: TGCAGCGTTGAAGATCCGGCAGGGCGTCGAGAAAAACTGTTTTTT
clone size: NA; J gene: TRBJ1-3; V gene: TRBV19; D gene: NA; CDR3 protein: CASRIQGQQIPSSGNTIYF; CDR3 DNA: TGTGCCAGTAGAATCCAAGGACAGCAAATTCCAAGTTCTGGAAACACCATATATTTT
clone size: NA; J gene: TRBJ1-5; V gene: TRBV28; D gene: NA; CDR3 protein: CASSLRERFQPQHF; CDR3 DNA: TGTGCCAGCAGTTTGCGTGAACGATTTCAGCCCCAGCATTTT
clone size: many; J gene: TRBJ1-6; V gene: TRBV4-2; D gene: NA; CDR3 protein: CASSQATGNNSPLHF; CDR3 DNA: TGTGCCAGCAGCCAAGCCACAGGGAATAATTCACCCCTCCACTTT
clone size: once; J gene: TRBJ1-1; V gene: TRBV25-1; D gene: NA; CDR3 protein: CASSETASWNTEAFF; CDR3 DNA: TGTGCCAGCAGTGAGACGGCTAGCTGGAACACTGAAGCTTTCTTT
clone size: once; J gene: TRBJ2-7; V gene: TRBV5-8; D gene: TRBD1; CDR3 protein: CASSPDRLGEQYF; CDR3 DNA: TGTGCCAGCAGCCCGGACAGGCTAGGCGAGCAGTACTTC
clone size: once; J gene: TRBJ1-1; V gene: TRBV19; D gene: TRBD1; CDR3 protein: CASSWTGNTEAFF; CDR3 DNA: TGTGCCAGTAGCTGGACAGGGAACACTGAAGCTTTCTTT
clone size: NA; J gene: TRBJ2-7; V gene: TRBV7-3; D gene: NA; CDR3 protein: CASSLSGGEEQYF; CDR3 DNA: TGTGCCAGCAGCTTAAGCGGAGGTGAGGAGCAGTACTTC
clone size: NA; J gene: TRBJ2-4; V gene: TRBV24-1; D gene: TRBD2; CDR3 protein: CATSEAGAKNIQYF; CDR3 DNA: TGTGCCACCAGTGAAGCGGGGGCGAAAAACATTCAGTACTTC
clone size: NA; J gene: TRBJ2-7; V gene: TRBV13; D gene: TRBD2; CDR3 protein: CASSTLTSGGDYYEQYF; CDR3 DNA: TGTGCCAGCAGCACTCTGACTAGCGGGGGCGACTACTACGAGCAGTACTTC
clone size: many; J gene: TRBJ2-7; V gene: TRBV10-3; D gene: NA; CDR3 protein: CAISEFNRVRNEQYF; CDR3 DNA: TGTGCCATCAGTGAGTTTAACAGGGTGAGGAACGAGCAGTACTTC
clone size: NA; J gene: TRBJ1-5; V gene: TRBV6-5; D gene: TRBD1; CDR3 protein: CASSPDRGRNQPQHF; CDR3 DNA: TGTGCCAGCAGCCCCGACAGGGGGCGAAATCAGCCCCAGCATTTT
clone size: NA; J gene: TRBJ2-5; V gene: TRBV6-1; D gene: TRBD2; CDR3 protein: CASSEDPLFGGGATQYF; CDR3 DNA: TGTGCCAGCAGTGAAGATCCCCTTTTTGGGGGGGGAGCGACCCAGTACTTC
clone size: NA; J gene: TRBJ2-7; V gene: TRBV7-9; D gene: TRBD1; CDR3 protein: CASNLMDRGNEQYF; CDR3 DNA: TGTGCCAGCAACCTTATGGACAGGGGGAACGAGCAGTACTTC
clone size: NA; J gene: TRBJ2-2; V gene: TRBV14; D gene: TRBD2; CDR3 protein: CASSQHRLAGDTGELFF; CDR3 DNA: TGTGCCAGCAGCCAACACCGACTAGCGGGAGACACCGGGGAGCTGTTTTTT
clone size: once; J gene: TRBJ2-3; V gene: TRBV24-1; D gene: NA; CDR3 protein: CATSDSGLHTQYF; CDR3 DNA: TGTGCCACCAGTGATTCGGGACTTCATACGCAGTATTTT
clone size: NA; J gene: TRBJ2-7; V gene: TRBV14; D gene: NA; CDR3 protein: CASSQRTGLLGEQYF; CDR3 DNA: TGTGCCAGCAGCCAACGAACAGGGCTGCTAGGCGAGCAGTACTTC
clone size: NA; J gene: TRBJ1-2; V gene: TRBV6-5; D gene: TRBD1; CDR3 protein: CASSYGTGFNGYTF; CDR3 DNA: TGTGCCAGCAGTTACGGGACAGGGTTTAACGGCTACACCTTC
clone size: NA; J gene: TRBJ2-3; V gene: TRBV7-9; D gene: NA; CDR3 protein: CASSLILNQVVGTDTQYF; CDR3 DNA: TGTGCCAGCAGCCTTATTTTGAACCAGGTTGTCGGAACAGATACGCAGTATTTT
clone size: NA; J gene: TRBJ1-1; V gene: TRBV7-9; D gene: NA; CDR3 protein: CASSLVTDTEAFF; CDR3 DNA: TGTGCCAGCAGCTTAGTAACAGACACTGAAGCTTTCTTT
clone size: NA; J gene: TRBJ2-7; V gene: TRBV5-4; D gene: TRBD2; CDR3 protein: CASSAPGLAGASHEQYF; CDR3 DNA: TGTGCCAGCAGTGCTCCGGGACTAGCGGGAGCTTCCCACGAGCAGTACTTC
clone size: NA; J gene: TRBJ2-7; V gene: TRBV5-1; D gene: TRBD1; CDR3 protein: CASSPGQGWEQYF; CDR3 DNA: TGCGCCAGCAGCCCTGGACAGGGTTGGGAGCAGTACTTC
clone size: NA; J gene: TRBJ2-5; V gene: TRBV6-5; D gene: NA; CDR3 protein: CASSYLGRETQYF; CDR3 DNA: TGTGCCAGCAGTTACCTGGGGCGGGAGACCCAGTACTTC
clone size: few; J gene: TRBJ2-1; V gene: TRBV11-1; D gene: TRBD2; CDR3 protein: CASSLASGGTRRGEQFF; CDR3 DNA: TGTGCCAGCAGCTTAGCTAGCGGGGGGACCCGGCGAGGGGAGCAGTTCTTC
clone size: NA; J gene: TRBJ1-5; V gene: TRBV6-1; D gene: NA; CDR3 protein: CASSEGEGWAPQHF; CDR3 DNA: TGTGCCAGCAGTGAAGGAGAGGGTTGGGCGCCCCAGCATTTT